The 11 T cell receptor beta chains in this list originate from one sample, sequenced in a study of T cells in localized non-small cell lung cancer. Sequenced by immunoSEQ multiplex PCR; TCRdb stores in-frame clones only, minus some. Here the sample spans about 26,000 clones, 82% being singletons. This specimen was peripheral blood, taken before any cancer treatment. The receptors come from a woman aged 35-75 years with stage I lung adenocarcinoma.

This clone has a handful of counts. The rearrangement links TRBV5-1 to TRBJ2-2, with 8 bases matching TRBD2. CDR3 length equals 15 residues. Trimming at V came to 2 bases and at J to 3 bases, leaving 3 bases not matched to a gene. Germline V gene sequence: CDR1 SGHRS, CDR2 YFSETQ. The CDR3 loop is CASSLGTRYTGELFF. The CDR3 DNA reads as TGCGCCAGCAGCTTAGGGACTAGATACACCGGGGAGCTGTTTTTT.

This chain uses TRBV2 with TRBJ2-1, with D maybe TRBD1 (5 bases). Trimming took off 4 bases at V and 11 bases at J, with 12 bases between the two ends. Per germline, CDR1 SNHLY and CDR2 FYNNEI. This CDR3 has 12 residues. This chain's CDR3 is CASSGIGAQQFF. The CDR3 coding sequence is TGTGCCAGCAGTGGGATAGGGGCTCAGCAGTTCTTC.

V gene TRBV30 combines with J gene TRBJ1-3; D is perhaps TRBD1 (5 bases). The CDR3 has 15 residues. The ends were cut back, 3 bases at V and 4 bases at J, with 16 bases in the middle. Looked up from germline, CDR1 is GTSNPN and CDR2 is SVGIG (reference sequence). The CDR3 sequence: CAWSGSGTQGNTIYF. In DNA, the CDR3 is TGTGCCTGGAGCGGTTCCGGGACTCAAGGAAACACCATATATTTT.

The J gene is TRBJ1-1, the V gene TRBV29-1, with 12 bases aligning to TRBD1. CDR1 is SQVTM and CDR2 is ANQGSEA in the germline V gene. With 5 bases clipped from V and 3 bases from J, the junction kept 7 bases outside the gene matches. This CDR3 spans 15 amino acids. The CDR3 protein is CSVPGTGGGYTEAFF. The CDR3, as DNA: TGCAGCGTTCCAGGGACAGGGGGCGGTTACACTGAAGCTTTCTTT.

The rearrangement joins TRBV4-3 to TRBJ1-1; TRBD1 matches at 10 bases. The germline V gene has CDR1 LGHNA and CDR2 YSLEER. The CDR3 extends over 14 amino acids. V was pared by 1 base and J by 5 bases, with 1 base of the junction left unmatched. CDR3 region: CASSQGQGATEAFF. The CDR3 nucleotides read TGCGCCAGCAGCCAAGGACAGGGGGCTACTGAAGCTTTCTTT.

This chain links TRBV9 with TRBJ1-5; D is undetermined. The CDR3 covers 15 residues. With 0 bases removed from V and 2 bases from J, the gap between germline ends came to 9 bases. Germline V lookup: CDR1 SGDLS, CDR2 YYNGEE. The CDR3 region is CASSVAWERNQPQHF. Written as DNA, the CDR3 is TGTGCCAGCAGCGTAGCCTGGGAACGCAATCAGCCCCAGCATTTT.

The chain has TRBV6-5 and TRBJ1-6; D possibly corresponds to TRBD1 (5 bases). CDR1 and CDR2 from the germline V gene are MNHEY and SVGAGI. The V gene lost 8 bases and the J gene lost 7 bases, with 15 bases spanning the gap. CDR3 length: 14 residues. The CDR3 region is CASASRQSNSPLHF. The CDR3 DNA reads as TGTGCCAGCGCGAGTCGACAGTCCAATTCACCCCTCCACTTT.

The count of this clone is one. The V gene is TRBV6-1, the J gene TRBJ2-1; unclear D gene. The germline V and J ends were trimmed by 6 bases and 7 bases, with 7 bases remaining between them. This CDR3 spans 11 amino acids. Germline V gives CDR1 MNHNS, CDR2 SASEGT. The chain's CDR3 is CASRSKNEQFF. The CDR3 DNA sequence: TGTGCCAGCAGATCGAAGAATGAGCAGTTCTTC.

By share, this clone ranks as medium-sized. This chain joins TRBV11-2 and TRBJ1-1; 7 nucleotides match TRBD1. CDR1 is SGHAT, CDR2 FQNNGV, per germline. The J segment lost 11 bases and the V segment lost 6 bases, leaving 6 bases of the junction unmatched. This CDR3 is 11 amino acids long. The CDR3 DNA is TGTGCCAGCAGTGTGACAGGGAACGCTTTCTTT. Translating gives CASSVTGNAFF.

V usage is TRBV10-1 and J usage is TRBJ1-3; no reliable D call. Trimming took 4 bases from V and 0 from J, leaving 13 bases between them. The CDR3 sequence is 16 residues long. CDR1 and CDR2 from the germline V gene are WNHNN and SYGVQD (reference sequence). CDR3 in amino acids: CASSGLSGPSGNTIYF. CDR3 bases: TGCGCCAGCAGTGGACTTTCCGGGCCCTCTGGAAACACCATATATTTT.

The rearrangement links TRBV7-9 to TRBJ2-3; D possibly corresponds to TRBD1 (6 bases). V shed 3 bases and J shed 2 bases, with 15 bases lying between them. The length of the CDR3 is 16 residues. CDR1 and CDR2 from the germline V gene are SEHNR and FQNEAQ (reference sequence). For the CDR3, the DNA is TGTGCCAGCAGCTTTGGGGGCCCCGGGCCCACAGATACGCAGTATTTT. It encodes CASSFGGPGPTDTQYF.